A single sample is the source of the 12 T cell receptor beta chains below, sequenced in a study of beta chain features in type 1 diabetes. The whole isolated RNA underwent reverse transcription, so sequencing captured expressed TCRB transcripts. This table comes from immunoSEQ multiplex PCR, and its TCRdb copy is limited to in-frame clones, with some not included. The table includes just over 450,000 clones, over 25% detected once. Sequencing was performed on naive CD4+ T cells from blood. All receptors derive from a young man in good health.

Worth noting for this clone: This CDR3 is also generated by other DNA sequences in the sample. The gene calls are TRBV9 and TRBJ2-3, with D perhaps matching TRBD1 or TRBD2 (5 bases each). The germline V gene has CDR1 SGDLS and CDR2 YYNGEE. Trimming took off 2 bases at V and 6 bases at J, with 7 bases between the two ends. The CDR3 is made up of 12 amino acids. The CDR3 sequence is CASSVGPDTQYF. CDR3 DNA: TGTGCCAGCAGCGTGGGACCCGATACGCAGTATTTT.

This clone was seen only a few times. Different DNA sequences within this sample yield the same CDR3. The CDR3 DNA is TGCAGCGTGGGTGGCACCGGGGAGCTGTTTTTT. Translated, it gives CSVGGTGELFF. The rearrangement links TRBV29-1 to TRBJ2-2; no clear D gene. Per the germline V gene, CDR1 is SQVTM and CDR2 is ANQGSEA. Trimming shortened V by 6 bases and J by 4 bases, and 6 bases separated the two germline ends. This CDR3 has 11 amino acids.

Note on this clone: Other DNA sequences of this sample code for an identical CDR3. The chain couples TRBV6-1 to TRBJ2-5; D ambiguous. The V gene lost 1 base and the J gene lost 4 bases, with 4 bases spanning the gap. This CDR3 region has 12 residues. Looked up from germline, CDR1 is MNHNS and CDR2 is SASEGT. The CDR3: CASSEVGETQYF. The CDR3 coding sequence is TGTGCCAGCAGTGAAGTTGGAGAGACCCAGTACTTC.

The chain links TRBV30 to TRBJ1-2, with a tentative D call TRBD1 (6 bases). This CDR3 is 11 amino acids long. V was trimmed by 4 bases and J by 8 bases, leaving 11 bases between them. Germline V gene sequence: CDR1 GTSNPN, CDR2 SVGIG (reference sequence). The CDR3 bases are TGTGCCTGGAAAGGGGGAGTAGGCTACACCTTC. Its protein product is CAWKGGVGYTF.

The chain employs TRBV10-3 and TRBJ2-7; TRBD1 aligns across 10 bases. Trimming at V came to 11 bases and at J to 5 bases, leaving 6 bases not matched to a gene. The CDR3 has 12 amino acids. The germline V gene encodes CDR1 ENHRY and CDR2 SYGVKD. In nucleotides, the CDR3 is TGTGCCGCCCGGACAGGGGGGGACGAGCAGTACTTC. Its translation: CAARTGGDEQYF.

This clone has a handful of counts. This chain uses TRBV15 with TRBJ2-5, with D possibly matching TRBD1 (5 bases). The germline gives CDR1 LNHNV, CDR2 YYDKDF (reference sequence). With 0 bases removed from V and 5 bases from J, the gap between germline ends came to 13 bases. The length of the CDR3 is 15 residues. CDR3 nucleotide sequence: TGTGCCACCAGCAGAGAAAGTGTCTACAGGGAGACCCAGTACTTC. Translated: CATSRESVYRETQYF.

The chain links TRBV30 to TRBJ1-2; possible D gene TRBD1, 5 bases. CDR1 is GTSNPN and CDR2 is SVGIG in the germline V gene (reference sequence). V dropped 0 bases and J dropped 4 bases, with 12 bases sitting between them. CDR3 length: 14 residues. CDR3 in DNA: TGTGCCTGGAGTGTTAGCACAACAGGCTATGGCTACACCTTC. Translating it yields CAWSVSTTGYGYTF. The entire variable domain, with the rest obtained from reference TRBV30 and TRBJ1-2, is as follows: SQTIHQWPATLVQPVGSPLSLECTVEGTSNPNLYWYRQAAGRGLQLLFYSVGIGQISSEVPQNLSASRPQDRQFILSSKKLLLSDSGFYLCAWSVSTTGYGYTFGSGTRLTVV.

The CDR3 region is CSARVREQFF. The CDR3 DNA follows: TGCAGTGCTAGAGTACGTGAGCAGTTCTTC. This chain links TRBV20-1 with TRBJ2-1; D is uncertain. In germline, CDR1 is DFQATT, CDR2 SNEGSKA (reference sequence). The CDR3 totals 10 residues. Trimming took 1 base from V and 9 from J, leaving 4 bases between them.

Details on this clone: This sample includes further DNA sequences coding for the same CDR3. This sequence joins TRBV29-1 and TRBJ2-7, with 8 bases matching TRBD1. Unmatched junction bases numbered 5, after V lost 7 bases and J lost 3 bases. CDR3 size: 12 residues. The germline V gene has CDR1 SQVTM and CDR2 ANQGSEA. The CDR3 spells CSGGDRGYEQYF. As DNA, the CDR3 is TGCAGCGGCGGTGACAGGGGCTACGAGCAGTACTTC.

V gene TRBV10-3 combines with J gene TRBJ2-5; perhaps TRBD2 as D (6 bases). CDR1 and CDR2 (germline): ENHRY, SYGVKD. The CDR3 covers 15 residues. V lost 5 bases and J lost 1, with 14 bases in between. CDR3 in amino acids: CAISTTSSLQETQYF. The CDR3 coding sequence is TGTGCCATCAGTACTACTAGCAGCCTCCAAGAGACCCAGTACTTC.

The chain uses TRBV7-8 and TRBJ2-7, with TRBD1 matching over 8 bases. V dropped 4 bases and J dropped 2; count of bases not matched to a gene: 4. The CDR3 contains 14 residues. The germline gives CDR1 SGHVS, CDR2 FQNEAQ. The CDR3 here is CASSYRGSPYEQYF. The CDR3 nucleotides are TGTGCCAGCAGCTACAGGGGGTCTCCCTACGAGCAGTACTTC.

The V gene is TRBV4-1, the J gene TRBJ2-1, with TRBD2 matching over 8 bases. J gave up 8 bases and V 1 base, and 4 bases lay outside the gene matches. CDR3 length: 14 amino acids. The germline gives CDR1 MGHRA, CDR2 YSYEKL. CDR3 DNA sequence: TGCGCCAGCAGCCAAGCGGGAGGGAGGGATGAGCAGTTCTTC. Translated: CASSQAGGRDEQFF.